This T cell receptor (beta chain) is drawn from a study of T-cell memory formation after mild COVID-19. The CDR3 covers 15 residues. Trimming shortened V by 0 bases and J by 0 bases, and 8 bases separated the two germline ends. The germline gives CDR1 SGHRS, CDR2 YFSETQ. One entry per CDR3 protein, called by TCRdb with MiXCR from the 5' RACE reads. The sample yields 65,000 to 95,000 distinct CDR3 sequences, around 13% seen once. The chain uses TRBV5-1 and TRBJ2-3; D is undetermined. The sample consisted of PBMCs or a T cell subset sorted from them (not recorded which). This receptor was obtained from a man younger than 35 who had mild COVID-19 (a few samples of this study predate the infection). Cell type and time point are not known. The CDR3 nucleotides are TGCGCCAGCAGCTTGGGAGCTAGTAGCACAGATACGCAGTATTTT. Amino acid sequence: CASSLGASSTDTQYF.